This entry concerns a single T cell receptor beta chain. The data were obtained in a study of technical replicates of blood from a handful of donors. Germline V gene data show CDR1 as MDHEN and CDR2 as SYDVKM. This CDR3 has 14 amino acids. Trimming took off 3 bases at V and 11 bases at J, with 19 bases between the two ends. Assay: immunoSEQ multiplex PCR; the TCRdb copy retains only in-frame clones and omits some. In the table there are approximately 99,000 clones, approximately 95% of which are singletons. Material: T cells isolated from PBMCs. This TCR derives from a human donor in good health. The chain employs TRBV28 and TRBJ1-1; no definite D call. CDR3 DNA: TGTGCCAGCAGTTTGGCGTACAGTAACCCTATCGCTTTCTTT. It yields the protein CASSLAYSNPIAFF.